This T cell receptor (beta chain) is drawn from a study of glioma-infiltrating T cells after dendritic cell vaccination. Trimming removed 5 bases at V and 2 bases at J, with 9 bases between. The CDR3 sequence is 13 residues long. Germline loops: CDR1 MGHRA, CDR2 YSYEKL. Up to 2 ug genomic DNA was used for TCRB CDR3 amplification. Produced via immunoSEQ multiplex PCR; TCRdb's table is partial and in-frame only. The sample yields roughly 60,000 clones, roughly 86% seen once. The time point denotes: after dendritic cell vaccination, including at tumor progression/relapse. The chain is built from TRBV4-1 and TRBJ1-1; D call uncertain. The sequences come from blood, collected after dendritic cell vaccination. The TCR comes from a human donor with glioblastoma. DNA for the CDR3: TGCGCCAGCAGCACAACGACTAACACTGAAGCTTTCTTT. Translation gives CASSTTTNTEAFF.